This TCR beta chain was documented in a study of spatial heterogeneity in lung cancer. Study overall: TCR transcript abundance in tumor regions was strongly correlated with the T cell module score obtained from matched bulk RNA-seq. Whole-study results and caveats: Mutation tallies in tumors tracked expanded intratumoral alpha and beta TCR counts.

By sample fraction, this clonotype is medium-sized. Its specificity is unknown. The V gene's germline CDR1 is GTSNPN and CDR2 SVGIG (reference sequence). This CDR3 is 14 amino acids long. V was clipped by 0 bases and J by 2 bases, with 10 bases between them. The time point was: sample taken at primary tumor resection. The donor group consisted of around 66 patients who had untreated, early-stage non-small cell lung cancer. Researchers sequenced whole RNA taken from tumor, nontumor lung or frozen PBMC without sorting. Unique molecular identifiers tagged every individual TCR cDNA molecule. TCRdb analysed the 5' RACE reads with MiXCR anew, one entry per CDR3 protein. The sample lists fewer than 3,500 distinct CDR3 sequences, over 9.5% occurring once.

This receptor was taken from a male donor with early-stage non-small cell lung cancer. The source material was lung tumor tissue, sampled at surgery. The chain has TRBV30 and TRBJ1-1, with D unclear. The DNA for the CDR3 is TGTGCCTGGAGTGTAAGGAGGGTAAACACTGAAGCTTTCTTT. Protein product: CAWSVRRVNTEAFF. Full variable domain (remainder filled in from reference TRBV30 and TRBJ1-1): SQTIHQWPATLVQPVGSPLSLECTVEGTSNPNLYWYRQAAGRGLQLLFYSVGIGQISSEVPQNLSASRPQDRQFILSSKKLLLSDSGFYLCAWSVRRVNTEAFFGQGTRLTVV.